This T cell receptor (beta chain) was sequenced for a study of cytomegalovirus exposure and HLA in healthy donors. PCR primers comprised 60 Vbeta and 13 Jbeta primers. This table comes from immunoSEQ multiplex PCR, and its TCRdb copy is limited to in-frame clones, with some not included. This sample yields some 160,000 clones, of which 80% to 90% are seen a single time; more than 1.5% belongs to the top ten. The J segment lost 8 bases and the V segment lost 5 bases, leaving 3 bases of the junction unmatched. Germline assignment: CDR1 SGHAT and CDR2 FQDESV (reference sequence). This CDR3 is built from 12 residues. This clone was recorded only once.

The chain carries TRBV11-1 and TRBJ2-5; 9 positions agree with TRBD1. The TCR sequence derives from a man between 18 and 35 years old in good health and CMV-seronegative. Sequenced input: PBMCs. The CDR3 DNA follows: TGTGCCAGCAGCCCGGGACAGGGAACCCAGTACTTC. Protein sequence: CASSPGQGTQYF. The full variable domain, in which reference TRBV11-1 and TRBJ2-5 provide the parts outside the CDR3, is EAEVAQSPRYKITEKSQAVAFWCDPISGHATLYWYRQILGQGPELLVQFQDESVVDDSQLPKDRFSAERLKGVDSTLKIQPAELGDSAMYLCASSPGQGTQYFGPGTRLLVL.